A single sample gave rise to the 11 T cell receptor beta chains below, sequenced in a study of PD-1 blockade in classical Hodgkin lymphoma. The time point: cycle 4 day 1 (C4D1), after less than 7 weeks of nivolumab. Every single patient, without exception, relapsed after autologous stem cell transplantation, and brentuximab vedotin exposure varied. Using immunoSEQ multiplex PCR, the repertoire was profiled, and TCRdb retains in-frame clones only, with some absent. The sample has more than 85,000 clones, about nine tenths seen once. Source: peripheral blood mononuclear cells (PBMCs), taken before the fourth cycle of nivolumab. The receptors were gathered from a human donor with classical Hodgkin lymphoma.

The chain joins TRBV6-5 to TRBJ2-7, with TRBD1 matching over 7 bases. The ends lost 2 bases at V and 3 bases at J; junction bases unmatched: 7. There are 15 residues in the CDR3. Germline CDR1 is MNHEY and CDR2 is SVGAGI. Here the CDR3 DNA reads TGTGCCAGCAGTTACACAGGGGCCAACCACTACGAGCAGTACTTC. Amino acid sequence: CASSYTGANHYEQYF.

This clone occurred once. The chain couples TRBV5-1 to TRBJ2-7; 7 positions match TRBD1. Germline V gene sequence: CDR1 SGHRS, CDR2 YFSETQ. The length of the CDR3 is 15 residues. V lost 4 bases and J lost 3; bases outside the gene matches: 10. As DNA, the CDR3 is TGCGCCAGCAGCCCCAGGGACAGTCGCCACTACGAGCAGTACTTC. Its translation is CASSPRDSRHYEQYF.

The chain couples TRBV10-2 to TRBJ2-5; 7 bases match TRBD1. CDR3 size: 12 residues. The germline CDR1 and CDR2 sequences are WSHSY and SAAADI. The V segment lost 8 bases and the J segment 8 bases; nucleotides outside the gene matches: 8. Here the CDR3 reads CASGGQSGTQYF. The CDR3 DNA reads TGCGCCAGCGGGGGACAGAGTGGAACCCAGTACTTC.

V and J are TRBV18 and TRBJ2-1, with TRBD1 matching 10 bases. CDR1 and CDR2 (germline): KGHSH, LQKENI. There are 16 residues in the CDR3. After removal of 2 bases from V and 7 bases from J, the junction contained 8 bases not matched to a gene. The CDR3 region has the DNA TGTGCCAGCTCACCATCCCAGGGACAGGGGTTAAATGAGCAGTTCTTC. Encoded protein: CASSPSQGQGLNEQFF.

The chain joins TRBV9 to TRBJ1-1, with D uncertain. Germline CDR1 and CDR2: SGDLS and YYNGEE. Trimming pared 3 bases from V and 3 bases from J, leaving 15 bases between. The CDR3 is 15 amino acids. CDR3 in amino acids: CASSEVSWTYTEAFF. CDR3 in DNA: TGTGCCAGCAGCGAAGTAAGCTGGACGTACACTGAAGCTTTCTTT.

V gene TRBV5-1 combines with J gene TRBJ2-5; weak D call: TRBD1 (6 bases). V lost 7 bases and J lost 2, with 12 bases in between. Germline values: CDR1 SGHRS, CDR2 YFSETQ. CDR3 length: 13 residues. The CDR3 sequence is CASQWGRQETQYF. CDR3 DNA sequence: TGCGCCAGCCAATGGGGGCGGCAAGAGACCCAGTACTTC.

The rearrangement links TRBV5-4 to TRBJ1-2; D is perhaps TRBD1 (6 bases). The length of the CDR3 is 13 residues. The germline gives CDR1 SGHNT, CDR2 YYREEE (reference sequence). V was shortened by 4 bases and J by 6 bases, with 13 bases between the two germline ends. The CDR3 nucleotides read TGTGCCAGCAGCCACAGGACAGAAAATGGCTACACCTTC. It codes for CASSHRTENGYTF. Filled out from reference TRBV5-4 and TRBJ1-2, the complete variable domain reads ETGVTQSPTHLIKTRGQQVTLRCSSQSGHNTVSWYQQALGQGPQFIFQYYREEENGRGNFPPRFSGLQFPNYSSELNVNALELDDSALYLCASSHRTENGYTFGSGTRLTVV.

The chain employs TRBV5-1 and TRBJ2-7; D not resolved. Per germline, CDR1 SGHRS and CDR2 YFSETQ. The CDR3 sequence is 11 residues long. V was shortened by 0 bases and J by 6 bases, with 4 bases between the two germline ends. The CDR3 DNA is TGCGCCAGCAGCTTGGGACCCGAGCAGTACTTC. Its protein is CASSLGPEQYF.

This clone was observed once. CDR3 residues: CSVEETGFGYGYTF. The CDR3 DNA is TGCAGCGTTGAAGAGACAGGGTTTGGGTATGGCTACACCTTC. This rearrangement joins TRBV29-1 to TRBJ1-2; 7 nucleotides align to TRBD1. Looked up from germline, CDR1 is SQVTM and CDR2 is ANQGSEA. V dropped 0 bases and J dropped 5; count of bases not matched to a gene: 6. The CDR3 totals 14 residues.

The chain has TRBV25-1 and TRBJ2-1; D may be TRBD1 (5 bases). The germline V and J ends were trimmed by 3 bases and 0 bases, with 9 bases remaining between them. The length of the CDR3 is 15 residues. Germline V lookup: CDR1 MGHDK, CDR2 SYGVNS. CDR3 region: CASSDGHHSYNEQFF. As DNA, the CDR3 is TGTGCCAGCAGTGATGGACACCACTCCTACAATGAGCAGTTCTTC. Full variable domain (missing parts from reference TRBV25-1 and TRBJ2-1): EADIYQTPRYLVIGTGKKITLECSQTMGHDKMYWYQQDPGMELHLIHYSYGVNSTEKGDLSSESTVSRIRTEHFPLTLESARPSHTSQYLCASSDGHHSYNEQFFGPGTRLTVL.

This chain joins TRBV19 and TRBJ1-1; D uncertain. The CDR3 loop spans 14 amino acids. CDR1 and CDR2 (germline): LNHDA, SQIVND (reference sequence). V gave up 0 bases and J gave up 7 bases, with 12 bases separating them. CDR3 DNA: TGTGCCAGTAGTATAGATCGGGAACAGAGTGAAGCTTTCTTT. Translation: CASSIDREQSEAFF.